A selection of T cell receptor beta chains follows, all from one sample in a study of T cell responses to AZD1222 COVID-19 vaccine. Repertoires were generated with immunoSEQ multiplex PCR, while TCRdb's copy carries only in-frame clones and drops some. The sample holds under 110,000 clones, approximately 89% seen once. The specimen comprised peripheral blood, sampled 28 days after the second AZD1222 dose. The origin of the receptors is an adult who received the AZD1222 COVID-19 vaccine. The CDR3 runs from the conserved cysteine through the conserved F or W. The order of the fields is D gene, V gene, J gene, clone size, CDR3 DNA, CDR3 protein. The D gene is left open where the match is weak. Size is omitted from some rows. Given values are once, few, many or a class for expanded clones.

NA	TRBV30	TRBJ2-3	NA	TGTGCCTGGAGTGAGAACCGGGCGACAGATACGCAGTATTTT	CAWSENRATDTQYF
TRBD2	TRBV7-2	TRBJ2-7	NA	TGTGCCAGCAGCTTGACTAGCGGTATTGACTACGAGCAGTACTTC	CASSLTSGIDYEQYF
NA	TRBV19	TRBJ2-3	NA	TGTGCCAGTTTGGGACTCCACACTGATACGCAGTATTTT	CASLGLHTDTQYF
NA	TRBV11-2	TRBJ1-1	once	TGTGCCAGCAGCCCCCAGGGCGGGGGCCTCAACACTGAAGCTTTCTTT	CASSPQGGGLNTEAFF
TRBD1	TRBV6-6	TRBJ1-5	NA	TGTGCCAGCAGGGGCGGACAGGGGGGAGGTCAGCCCCAGCATTTT	CASRGGQGGGQPQHF
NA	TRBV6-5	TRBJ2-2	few	TGTGCCAGCAGTCCCGGCGGTAACACCGGGGAGCTGTTTTTT	CASSPGGNTGELFF
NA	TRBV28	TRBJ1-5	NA	TGTGCCAGCAGCCAATGGGTAAATCAGCGGCCCCAGCATTTT	CASSQWVNQRPQHF
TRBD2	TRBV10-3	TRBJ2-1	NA	TGTGCCATCAGTGAGCTAGCGGGAGCGGGGTACAATGAGCAGTTCTTC	CAISELAGAGYNEQFF
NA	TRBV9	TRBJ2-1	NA	TGTGCCAGCAGCGTAGAACTTTTCGATGAGCAGTTCTTC	CASSVELFDEQFF
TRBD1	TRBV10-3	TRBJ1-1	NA	TGTGCCATCGCCCCGTCAGGGGGCTCGGGGGTCACTGAAGCTTTCTTT	CAIAPSGGSGVTEAFF